Given below is one T cell receptor beta chain in context. No cognate antigen has been identified for it. It has no much larger one-base neighbor in the sample; base qualities were not kept. Whole blood was collected in K2EDTA tubes by collaborating institutions according to the institutions' own protocols. For TCRbeta analysis, collaborator samples were shipped as frozen whole blood, as isolated PBMCs, or as DNA extracted from either sample type. Including cysteine and phenylalanine, the CDR3 has 12 amino acids. The DNA shown is the 36-base CDR3, in frame from base 1. CDR1 is given as SGHVS and CDR2 as FQNEAQ, both from the germline V gene. V sheds 5 bases and J sheds 10 bases, leaving 13 bases between their ends. The data belong to a study of blood T cell repertoires in COVID-19 (dated by TCRdb to about 2020). Concerning the study at large: Samples covering the acute and convalescent phases of COVID-19 were provided by collaborators in the United States, Italy and Spain. Subjects who had been exposed to COVID-19, were actively infected with it, or had recovered from it provided the deeply sampled blood TCRbeta repertoires that made up the dataset. The repertoires were released in a freely available public database intended as a resource for research on the immune response to SARS-CoV-2. The sample metadata nearly always contained a de-identified subject ID, COVID-19 status, age in years and sex. The prospective study material was composed of cDNA or gDNA derived from T cells, B-cell-depleted T cells, or PBMCs. Where HLA class I and class II types were available, the types were taken from metadata supplied by the sample provider, not from assay-based typing. The samples were drawn from the first 160 participants of the ongoing ImmuneRACE study and from 1,254 subjects provided by 6 global collaborators. Paper-wide results and their limitations: The quantity of clinical and demographic metadata differed by source and by participant and was supplied without curation.

TCRbeta CDR3 regions were amplified from genomic DNA using the immunoSEQ Assay, a bias-controlled multiplex PCR. The study's own analysis went as follows. Nucleated cell counts per sample were estimated from amplification of reference gene primers within the assay. To quantify the absolute abundance of each unique TCRbeta CDR3 rearrangement, sequence reads were collapsed and filtered. For each sample, productive Simpson clonality was calculated by taking the square root of Simpson's diversity index across productive rearrangements. TCRdb holds this immuneACCESS table with in-frame rearrangements only. Some clones are missing; in checked studies, unresolved V genes explain under half, and the rest has no known cause. The DNA was the basis for D and trimming; V, J and clone size are from that table. In all, the sample holds some 100,000 clones, and approximately 89% of those were seen once. Together, the top ten hold about 0.89% of the sample.

This chain joins TRBV7-8 to TRBJ2-3; the D gene identity is not certain. Sequences were obtained from peripheral blood. The TCR originated in a man aged 55-75 years with acute or convalescent COVID-19. In nucleotides, the sequence is TGTGCCAGCAGCCAGACCGTAGCTCCGCAGTATTTT. It is translated as CASSQTVAPQYF.